The entry below describes one TCR beta chain. This specimen belongs to a study of blood T cell repertoires in COVID-19. The CDR3 consists of 16 residues. Looked up from germline, CDR1 is MNHEY and CDR2 is SMNVEV (reference sequence). Trimming took off 2 bases at V and 0 bases at J, with 14 bases between the two ends. Per the original methods: Quantification of nucleated cells was approximated via reference gene primer amplification. This table comes from immunoSEQ multiplex PCR, and its TCRdb copy is limited to in-frame clones, with some not included. V and J calls and clone size come straight from that table; D and trimming were deduced from the DNA. The sample records about 140,000 clones, 82% being singletons.

The rearrangement links TRBV27 to TRBJ2-7; TRBD2 is a possible D gene (6 bases). Sequenced sample: peripheral blood. The origin of this receptor is a woman of 80 years or more with acute or convalescent COVID-19. The CDR3 protein is CASSLVSLGSSYEQYF. CDR3 nucleotides: TGTGCCAGCAGTTTAGTTTCTCTCGGGAGCTCCTACGAGCAGTACTTC.